These 7 T cell receptor beta chains came from one sample sequenced in a study of blood T cells in healthy people across ages. A J-beta primer mix and a sample-barcoded 5' primer were used in a second PCR of roughly 7 to 12 cycles. One entry per CDR3 protein results from TCRdb running MiXCR on the 5' RACE reads. The sample has 800,000 or so distinct CDR3 sequences, 35% to 60% seen once. Specimen: blood. The receptors shown here come from a man older than 75 in good health.

The V call is TRBV6-2 or TRBV6-3, the J call TRBJ2-7; no definite D call. Germline-derived CDR1 and CDR2 are MNHEY and SVGEGT. V lost 2 bases to trimming and J lost 4 bases, with 3 bases between them. The CDR3 has 11 residues. CDR3 nucleotide sequence: TGTGCCAGCAGTTACAAGTACGAGCAGTACTTC. Translated, it gives CASSYKYEQYF.

This clonotype was detected only a few times. The gene calls are TRBV6-1 and TRBJ2-1; 10 bases map to TRBD2. J was trimmed by 7 bases and V by 5 bases; bases with no gene match: 8. Germline CDR1 reads MNHNS; CDR2 reads SASEGT. CDR3 size: 15 residues. The CDR3 here is CASSKTGTSENEQFF. The DNA for the CDR3 is TGTGCCAGCAGTAAAACCGGGACTAGCGAGAATGAGCAGTTCTTC.

V usage is TRBV18 and J usage is TRBJ1-3; no clear D. Germline assignment: CDR1 KGHSH and CDR2 LQKENI. The V end was cut by 3 bases, the J end by 0 bases, with 6 bases between. The CDR3 is made up of 14 amino acids. The CDR3 protein is CASSPETSGNTIYF. As DNA, the CDR3 is TGTGCCAGCTCACCCGAAACCTCTGGAAACACCATATATTTT.

Concerning this clonotype itself: Possible read error: a much larger clone is one base away. V gene TRBV11-2 combines with J gene TRBJ2-3; 9 bases are a match to TRBD2. The V gene end was trimmed by 1 base and the J gene end by 1 base; junction bases not matched to a gene: 9. Germline-derived CDR1 and CDR2 are SGHAT and FQNNGV. The CDR3 is 18 residues long. The chain's CDR3 is CASSLVYPAGGGTDTQYF. In nucleotides, the CDR3 is TGTGCCAGCAGCTTAGTCTACCCCGCGGGAGGGGGCACAGATACGCAGTATTTT.

V usage is TRBV12-3 or TRBV12-4 and J usage is TRBJ2-7; D is perhaps TRBD1 or TRBD2 (5 bases each). The V gene lost 6 bases and the J gene lost 3 bases, with 15 bases spanning the gap. CDR3 length: 14 residues. CDR3 nucleotides: TGTGCCAGCAGCCAGGGACCTGCCTACTACGAGCAGTACTTC. Translating gives CASSQGPAYYEQYF.

This rearrangement joins TRBV4-3 to TRBJ2-7, with D possibly being TRBD2 (7 bases). CDR1 and CDR2 (germline): LGHNA, YSLEER. V was shortened by 1 base and J by 3 bases, with 16 bases between the two germline ends. The CDR3 runs to 16 residues. CDR3 DNA sequence: TGCGCCAGCAGCCAAGCCTGGGGGGAGGGGGTCTACGAGCAGTACTTC. Translated: CASSQAWGEGVYEQYF.

The CDR3 loop reads CASSPGTTNTEAFF. The CDR3, as DNA: TGTGCCAGCAGTCCCGGGACAACTAACACTGAAGCTTTCTTT. The genes are TRBV12-3 or TRBV12-4 and TRBJ1-1, with D perhaps matching TRBD1 (6 bases). The ends were cut back, 5 bases at V and 2 bases at J, with 12 bases in the middle. The CDR3 sequence is 14 residues long.